This paragraph covers one T cell receptor (beta chain) sequence. Its antigen is undetermined. The sample comes from a study of T cell responses to AZD1222 COVID-19 vaccine. The table came from immunoSEQ multiplex PCR; TCRdb's copy has only in-frame clones and leaves some out. The sample records roughly 180,000 clones, 90% to 95% being singletons. Study results and caveats: Vaccination with two AZD1222 doses was followed by a rise in Spike-specific TCR breadth and depth.

This CDR3 is built from 12 residues. Unmatched junction bases numbered 1, after V lost 7 bases and J lost 3 bases. Germline CDR1 is KGHSH and CDR2 is LQKENI. The chain uses TRBV18 and TRBJ1-2, with 8 positions matching TRBD1. The sample here was peripheral blood, taken on day 0 of AZD1222 vaccination. This receptor was taken from an adult in good health. The CDR3 nucleotides are TGTGCCAGCTTACAGGGGGACTATGGCTACACCTTC. It translates to CASLQGDYGYTF.